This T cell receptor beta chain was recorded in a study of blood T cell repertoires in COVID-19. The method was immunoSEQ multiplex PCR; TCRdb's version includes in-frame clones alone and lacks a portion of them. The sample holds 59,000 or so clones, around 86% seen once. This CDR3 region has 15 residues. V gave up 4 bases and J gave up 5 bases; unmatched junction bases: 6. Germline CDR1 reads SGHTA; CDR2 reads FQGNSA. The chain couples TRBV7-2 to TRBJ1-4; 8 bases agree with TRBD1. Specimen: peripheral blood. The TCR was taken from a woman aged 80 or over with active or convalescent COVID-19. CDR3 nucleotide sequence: TGTGCCAGCAGCTCCCAGGGGGCTTCCAATGAAAAACTGTTTTTT. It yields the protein CASSSQGASNEKLFF.